Following are 23 T cell receptor beta chains from one sample sequenced in a study of response to subunit inactivated influenza vaccine. Using its own MiXCR run on the RT-PCR reads, TCRdb lists one record per CDR3 protein. In the table there are about 610,000 distinct CDR3 sequences, 13% to 15% of which are singletons. Material: PBMCs from blood, obtained about 13 days after vaccination. The receptors originated from a man aged 45-65 years who received an inactivated influenza vaccine.

This clonotype was recorded a few times. The V and J genes are TRBV9 and TRBJ1-1, with D uncertain. The CDR3 length is 16 residues. Germline V gene sequence: CDR1 SGDLS, CDR2 YYNGEE. Trimming took 4 bases from V and 2 from J, leaving 18 bases between them. CDR3 nucleotides: TGTGCCAGCAGCCCCAGCCCCCATAGAGTCAACACTGAAGCTTTCTTT. It codes for CASSPSPHRVNTEAFF.

The rearrangement uses TRBV5-1 and TRBJ2-1; D is possibly TRBD1 or TRBD2 (6 bases each). The CDR3 runs to 17 residues. The V end was cut by 3 bases, the J end by 8 bases, with 24 bases between. Germline V gene data show CDR1 as SGHRS and CDR2 as YFSETQ. The CDR3 is CASSWRWGSNGGYEQFF. DNA of the CDR3: TGCGCCAGCAGCTGGCGATGGGGTTCGAACGGGGGCTATGAGCAGTTCTTC.

The chain uses TRBV4-1 and TRBJ2-5; D gene unclear. Germline values: CDR1 MGHRA, CDR2 YSYEKL. V lost 0 bases to trimming and J lost 2 bases, with 10 bases between them. The CDR3 spans 15 residues. CDR3 sequence (DNA): TGCGCCAGCAGCCAAGATGTGGCTACGCAAGAGACCCAGTACTTC. This translates into CASSQDVATQETQYF.

This clonotype was seen at least ten times. The chain couples TRBV28 to TRBJ2-1, with 13 nucleotides matching TRBD2. Per the germline V gene, CDR1 is MDHEN and CDR2 is SYDVKM. The CDR3 runs 15 residues. J lost 6 bases, V lost 7 bases, and 6 bases had no gene match. Here the CDR3 reads CASNAGTSGTNEQFF. CDR3 in DNA: TGTGCCAGCAACGCCGGGACTAGCGGGACCAATGAGCAGTTCTTC. The full variable domain, completed using reference TRBV28 and TRBJ2-1, is DVKVTQSSRYLVKRTGEKVFLECVQDMDHENMFWYRQDPGLGLRLIYFSYDVKMKEKGDIPEGYSVSREKKERFSLILESASTNQTSMYLCASNAGTSGTNEQFFGPGTRLTVL.

This rearrangement joins TRBV12-3 or TRBV12-4 to TRBJ2-1, with 7 bases fitting TRBD1. V gave up 5 bases and J gave up 9 bases; unmatched junction bases: 13. The CDR3 is made up of 15 amino acids. The CDR3 loop reads CASSARDSVQGEQFF. The CDR3 bases are TGTGCCAGCAGTGCCCGGGACAGTGTTCAAGGTGAGCAGTTCTTC.

This chain uses TRBV5-1 with TRBJ2-3, with no clear D. V was shortened by 0 bases and J by 1 base, with 9 bases between the two germline ends. The length of the CDR3 is 15 residues. In germline, CDR1 is SGHRS, CDR2 YFSETQ. The CDR3 is CASSLAKHGTDTQYF. CDR3 coding DNA: TGCGCCAGCAGCTTGGCTAAACATGGCACAGATACGCAGTATTTT.

The table lists this clonotype with a few counts. This chain links TRBV28 with TRBJ2-7; TRBD1 is a possible D gene (6 bases). The V gene's germline CDR1 is MDHEN and CDR2 SYDVKM. The V gene lost 3 bases and the J gene lost 5 bases, with 17 bases spanning the gap. CDR3 length equals 15 residues. The DNA of the CDR3 is TGTGCCAGCAGTTTTGGCCTCAACAGGGACAACGAGCAGTACTTC. Protein sequence: CASSFGLNRDNEQYF.

The chain employs TRBV20-1 and TRBJ2-1, with 14 nucleotides matching TRBD2. The CDR3 consists of 15 residues. Per germline, CDR1 DFQATT and CDR2 SNEGSKA (reference sequence). V dropped 5 bases and J dropped 7; count of bases not matched to a gene: 7. CDR3 protein: CSAPSGTSGSNEQFF. CDR3 coding DNA: TGCAGTGCTCCTTCCGGGACTAGCGGGAGTAATGAGCAGTTCTTC.

This chain joins TRBV4-2 and TRBJ2-6; 9 positions agree with TRBD1. The germline CDR1 and CDR2 sequences are LGHNA and YNFKEQ. The CDR3 loop spans 18 amino acids. The J segment lost 3 bases and the V segment lost 0 bases, leaving 6 bases of the junction unmatched. DNA of the CDR3: TGTGCCAGCAGCCAAGAAAGGACAGGGGCTGGTGGGGCCAACGTCCTGACTTTC. Translation gives CASSQERTGAGGANVLTF.

The rearrangement joins TRBV30 to TRBJ2-3; D could derive from TRBD1 or TRBD2 (7 bases each). V shed 3 bases and J shed 4 bases, with 17 bases lying between them. CDR3 length: 15 residues. Germline assignment: CDR1 GTSNPN and CDR2 SVGIG (reference sequence). The CDR3 is CAWRKRGLAADTQYF. The DNA of the CDR3 is TGTGCCTGGAGAAAAAGGGGGCTAGCGGCAGATACGCAGTATTTT.

This clonotype has more than one count but fewer than ten. The chain employs TRBV9 and TRBJ1-2; the D gene is possibly TRBD1 (6 bases). The germline V and J ends were trimmed by 0 bases and 7 bases, with 10 bases remaining between them. Germline assignment: CDR1 SGDLS and CDR2 YYNGEE. The CDR3 extends over 13 amino acids. Written as DNA, the CDR3 is TGTGCCAGCAGCGTAGACGGGGGCGGTGGCTACACCTTC. Its protein product is CASSVDGGGGYTF.

Only a few counts were recorded for this clonotype. V and J are TRBV5-1 and TRBJ2-7, with 8 bases matching TRBD2. Germline CDR1 and CDR2: SGHRS and YFSETQ. V lost 4 bases, J lost 0 bases, and 12 bases stayed unmatched. The CDR3 has 17 amino acids. CDR3 DNA sequence: TGCGCCAGCAGCCCGGTTGTGGGCGGGGGGATCTCCTACGAGCAGTACTTC. Protein: CASSPVVGGGISYEQYF.

The chain is built from TRBV27 and TRBJ2-5, with D hard to call. The CDR3 extends over 13 amino acids. V was pared by 5 bases and J by 8 bases, with 15 bases between. Germline V gene lookup returns CDR1 MNHEY and CDR2 SMNVEV (reference sequence). CDR3 loop: CASSPTYEATQYF. CDR3 bases: TGTGCCAGCAGTCCAACCTACGAGGCAACCCAGTACTTC.

This clonotype was found once. The CDR3 sequence is CASSQVGSGRAKNIQYF. The CDR3 DNA is TGCGCCAGCAGCCAAGTGGGGTCGGGGCGAGCCAAAAACATTCAGTACTTC. The V and J genes are TRBV4-1 and TRBJ2-4, with D perhaps assigned TRBD1 or TRBD2 (5 bases each). Trimming removed 1 base from V and 0 bases from J, with 13 bases in between. The CDR3 covers 17 residues. The V gene's germline CDR1 is MGHRA and CDR2 YSYEKL.

Only a few counts were recorded for this clonotype. The chain employs TRBV12-3 or TRBV12-4 and TRBJ2-5; 7 bases are a match to TRBD2. The CDR3 has 17 amino acids. V shed 1 base, J shed 3 bases, and the junction held 11 bases outside the gene matches. CDR3 sequence reads: CASSLGSGTILKETQYF. CDR3 in DNA: TGTGCCAGCAGTTTAGGGTCGGGGACTATTCTTAAAGAGACCCAGTACTTC.

This clonotype was counted a few times. The rearrangement joins TRBV20-1 to TRBJ2-7, with no clear D. CDR3 length equals 14 residues. Trimming took off 6 bases at V and 0 bases at J, with 15 bases between the two ends. Germline V gives CDR1 DFQATT, CDR2 SNEGSKA (reference sequence). The CDR3 is CSASDRSSSYEQYF. The CDR3 coding sequence is TGCAGTGCCTCTGATCGATCTAGCTCCTACGAGCAGTACTTC.

A few counts support this clonotype. V and J are TRBV4-2 and TRBJ2-1; 13 bases are shared with TRBD2. The CDR3 consists of 17 residues. V shed 1 base and J 9 bases; nucleotides not matched to a gene: 9. Per germline, CDR1 LGHNA and CDR2 YNFKEQ. CDR3 region: CASSQVGRGLAGSEQFF. CDR3 coding DNA: TGTGCCAGCAGCCAAGTAGGGCGGGGACTAGCGGGAAGTGAGCAGTTCTTC.

The rearrangement uses TRBV20-1 and TRBJ1-4; 8 nucleotides align to TRBD1. From germline, CDR1 is DFQATT and CDR2 SNEGSKA (reference sequence). The CDR3 spans 15 residues. The J segment lost 7 bases and the V segment lost 2 bases, leaving 9 bases of the junction unmatched. The CDR3: CSARSGTGSGEKLFF. The CDR3 nucleotides read TGCAGTGCTAGATCCGGGACAGGCAGCGGTGAAAAACTGTTTTTT.

This clonotype was counted a few times. The CDR3 DNA reads TGTGCCAGCAGCTCTCCTAGCGGGGGCTACAATGAGCAGTTCTTC. Translation gives CASSSPSGGYNEQFF. The chain carries TRBV5-4 and TRBJ2-1; 10 positions agree with TRBD2. This CDR3 comprises 15 residues. Germline CDR1 and CDR2: SGHNT and YYREEE (reference sequence). The V gene end was trimmed by 3 bases and the J gene end by 3 bases; junction bases not matched to a gene: 3. The full variable domain, rest sourced from reference TRBV5-4 and TRBJ2-1, is ETGVTQSPTHLIKTRGQQVTLRCSSQSGHNTVSWYQQALGQGPQFIFQYYREEENGRGNFPPRFSGLQFPNYSSELNVNALELDDSALYLCASSSPSGGYNEQFFGPGTRLTVL.

In its sample, this clonotype was seen a few times. The chain carries TRBV28 and TRBJ2-1, with D unresolved. Germline CDR1 and CDR2: MDHEN and SYDVKM. The CDR3 contains 15 residues. Trimming pared 6 bases from V and 6 bases from J, leaving 18 bases between. Written as DNA, the CDR3 is TGTGCCAGCAGCTCTGAAGGATCCCTTCTCAATGAGCAGTTCTTC. Amino acid sequence: CASSSEGSLLNEQFF. The full variable domain, its missing parts supplied by reference TRBV28 and TRBJ2-1, is DVKVTQSSRYLVKRTGEKVFLECVQDMDHENMFWYRQDPGLGLRLIYFSYDVKMKEKGDIPEGYSVSREKKERFSLILESASTNQTSMYLCASSSEGSLLNEQFFGPGTRLTVL.

The chain links TRBV29-1 to TRBJ2-1; 13 positions agree with TRBD2. Germline values: CDR1 SQVTM, CDR2 ANQGSEA. Trimming removed 6 bases from V and 10 bases from J; junction bases left unmatched: 15. This CDR3 is built from 16 residues. The CDR3 coding sequence is TGCAGCGTCGCCAGTCCCGGACTAGCGGGAGTCGGGGAGCAGTTCTTC. It encodes CSVASPGLAGVGEQFF.

The sample holds a few counts of this clonotype. V and J are TRBV9 and TRBJ2-3; a weak D match, TRBD2 (5 bases). The V end was cut by 4 bases, the J end by 2 bases, with 11 bases between. The CDR3 totals 14 residues. The V gene's germline CDR1 is SGDLS and CDR2 YYNGEE. The CDR3 nucleotides read TGTGCCAGCAGCCCCCGACTAAACACAGATACGCAGTATTTT. Its translation: CASSPRLNTDTQYF.

There are many counts of this clonotype. This chain joins TRBV7-8 and TRBJ2-1; 8 bases are shared with TRBD2. Germline V gene lookup returns CDR1 SGHVS and CDR2 FQNEAQ. The CDR3 extends over 15 amino acids. With V trimmed by 1 base and J by 5 bases, 4 bases remained unmatched. CDR3 sequence reads: CASSLETSGNNEQFF. The CDR3 DNA follows: TGTGCCAGCAGCTTAGAAACTAGCGGCAACAATGAGCAGTTCTTC. Together with reference TRBV7-8 and TRBJ2-1, the CDR3 gives the full variable domain: GAGVSQSPRYKVAKRGQDVALRCDPISGHVSLFWYQQALGQGPEFLTYFQNEAQLDKSGLPSDRFFAERPEGSVSTLKIQRTQQEDSAVYLCASSLETSGNNEQFFGPGTRLTVL.